This T cell receptor beta chain was documented in a study of shared clonotypes between healthy human individuals. V was clipped by 5 bases and J by 4 bases; unmatched bases: 2. This CDR3 is built from 14 residues. For this clone: The antigen is undetermined. Only one base separates this from a far larger clonotype, so it likely reflects a read error.

General study results and limits: Having only a few donors restricted how much genetic and exposure-history diversity was captured.

At a deep level, the assay was run. Each PCR replicate run on unsorted PBMC took in around 290 ng DNA, roughly 29,000 T cell genomes. Per the original methods: Filtering differed since immunoSEQ provided only junctions, with no quality scores. Profiled with immunoSEQ multiplex PCR; TCRdb holds only in-frame clones, not every one. From that table come the V and J calls and clone size; the DNA was used to work out D and trimming. The sample shows fewer than 500,000 clones, 75% to 80% of them seen only once. The chain carries TRBV7-1 and TRBJ1-5; 10 nucleotides line up with TRBD1. TRBV7-1 falls under the ORF class, with uncertain function. Sequences were obtained from PBMCs. The receptor's source is a woman between 40 and 50 years old in good health. Some clones in this sample may be carry-over from other donors' samples. The CDR3 region is CASSPGQGNQPQHF. In DNA, the CDR3 is TGTGCCAGCAGCCCGGGACAGGGGAATCAGCCCCAGCATTTT.